What follows is one T cell receptor (beta chain) and its context. Its cognate antigen is unknown. Every ophthalmopathy donor presented moderate-to-severe activity, CAS ≥3, NOSPECS ≥4 and duration under 3 months. Additional autoimmune diseases, uncontrolled infections, pregnancy or lactation disqualified patients. RNA transcripts yielded amplified TCR beta CDR3 regions. RT-PCR in the first round used HTBI primers; a second-round multiplex PCR followed. TCRdb itself ran the multiplex PCR reads through MiXCR, one entry per CDR3 protein. The profile shows hundreds of thousands of distinct CDR3 sequences, 40% of them singletons. The sample comes from a study of Graves' ophthalmopathy and Graves' hyperthyroidism. Study outcomes and limitations: Most thyroid clonotypes with frequency above 0.001 were detected in blood too. With roughly 69% sensitivity and about 78% specificity, the model predicted ophthalmopathy progression.

This receptor was obtained from an adult man with Graves' ophthalmopathy. The sequencing input was peripheral blood.

The CDR3 protein is CASRAWTGYTEAFF. CDR3 bases: TGTGCCAGCAGAGCCTGGACAGGATACACTGAAGCTTTCTTT. The chain joins TRBV28 to TRBJ1-1, with TRBD1 matching over 7 bases. CDR3 size: 14 residues. Germline assignment: CDR1 MDHEN and CDR2 SYDVKM. V was clipped by 6 bases and J by 3 bases; unmatched bases: 7.